Described below is a single T cell receptor (beta chain) sequence and its context. Its antigen is unknown. The data were taken from a study of T cells expressing NK-cell markers. Regarding the study as a whole: The share of CD8+ T cells held by dominant NKG2C+ clonotypes was about 1.0-7.5% in roughly 6 donors.

Germline V gene data show CDR1 as SGHTA and CDR2 as FQGNSA. The CDR3 spans 15 residues. As the method of synthesis, 5'RACE template switching with UMIs yielded TCR beta cDNA. TCRdb re-called the 5' RACE reads and shows each CDR3 protein once, DNA omitted. Its table lists 440,000 or so distinct CDR3 sequences. V is TRBV7-2 and J is TRBJ1-6; there is no DNA to check the TCRdb D call of TRBD1. The receptor was derived from a woman between 18 and 69 years old in good health. Sequences were obtained from blood T cells: a sorted CD56 or NKG2C T cell subset, CD4+ or CD8+ T cells, or bulk PBMC T cells (not recorded which). CDR3 loop: CASSARQGDNSPLHF.